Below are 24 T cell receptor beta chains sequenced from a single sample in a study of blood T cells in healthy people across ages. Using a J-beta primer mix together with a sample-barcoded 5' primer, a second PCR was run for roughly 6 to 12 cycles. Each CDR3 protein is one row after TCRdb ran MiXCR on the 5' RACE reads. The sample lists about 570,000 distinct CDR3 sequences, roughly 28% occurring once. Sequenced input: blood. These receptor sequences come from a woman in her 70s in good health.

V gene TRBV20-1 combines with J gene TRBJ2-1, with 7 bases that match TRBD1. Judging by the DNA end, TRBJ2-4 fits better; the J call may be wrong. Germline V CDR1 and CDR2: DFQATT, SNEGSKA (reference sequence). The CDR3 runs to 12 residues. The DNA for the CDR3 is TGCAGTGCTAGAGATATAGGGGGCCCTCAGTACTTC. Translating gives CSARDIGGPQYF.

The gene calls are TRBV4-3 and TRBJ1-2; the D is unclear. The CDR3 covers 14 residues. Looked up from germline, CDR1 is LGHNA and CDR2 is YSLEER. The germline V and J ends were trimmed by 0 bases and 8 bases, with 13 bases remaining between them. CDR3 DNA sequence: TGCGCCAGCAGCCAAGAGTGGGTAACGGAGGGCTACACCTTC. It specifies CASSQEWVTEGYTF.

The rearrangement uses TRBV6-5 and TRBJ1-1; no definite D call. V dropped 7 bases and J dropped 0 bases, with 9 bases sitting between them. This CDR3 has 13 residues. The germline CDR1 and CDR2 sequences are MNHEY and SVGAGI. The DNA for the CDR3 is TGTGCCAGCAAAAGGGTGGTGAACACTGAAGCTTTCTTT. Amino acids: CASKRVVNTEAFF.

The CDR3: CASSLPWASYEQYF. CDR3 sequence (DNA): TGTGCCAGCAGCCTACCCTGGGCCTCTTACGAGCAGTACTTC. The chain is built from TRBV2 and TRBJ2-1; D ambiguous. The J call may be incorrect, as the DNA end agrees better with TRBJ2-7. Germline-derived CDR1 and CDR2 are SNHLY and FYNNEI. CDR3 length equals 14 residues.

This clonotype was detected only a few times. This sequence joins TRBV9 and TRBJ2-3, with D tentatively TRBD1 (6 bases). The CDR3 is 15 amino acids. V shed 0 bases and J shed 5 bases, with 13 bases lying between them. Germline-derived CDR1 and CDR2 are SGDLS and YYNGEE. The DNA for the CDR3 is TGTGCCAGCAGCGTAGCCCCAGGGGATCGAGATACGCAGTATTTT. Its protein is CASSVAPGDRDTQYF.

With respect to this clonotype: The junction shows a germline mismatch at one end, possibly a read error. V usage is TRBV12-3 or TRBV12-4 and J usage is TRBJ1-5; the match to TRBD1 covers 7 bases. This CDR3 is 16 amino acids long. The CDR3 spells CASSLAGGVQNRPQHF. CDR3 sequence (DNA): TGTGCCAGCAGTCTGGCAGGGGGGGTCCAAAATCGGCCCCAGCATTTT.

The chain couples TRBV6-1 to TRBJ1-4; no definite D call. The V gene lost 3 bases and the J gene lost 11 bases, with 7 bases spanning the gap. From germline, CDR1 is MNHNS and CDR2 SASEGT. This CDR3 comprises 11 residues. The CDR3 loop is CASSEFVKLFF. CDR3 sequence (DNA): TGTGCCAGCAGTGAGTTTGTGAAACTGTTTTTT.

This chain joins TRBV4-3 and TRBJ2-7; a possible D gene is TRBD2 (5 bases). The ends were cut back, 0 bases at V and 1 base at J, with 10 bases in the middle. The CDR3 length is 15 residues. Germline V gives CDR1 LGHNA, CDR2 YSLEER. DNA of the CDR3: TGCGCCAGCAGCCAAGATCCTAGCCCATCCTACGAGCAGTACTTC. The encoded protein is CASSQDPSPSYEQYF.

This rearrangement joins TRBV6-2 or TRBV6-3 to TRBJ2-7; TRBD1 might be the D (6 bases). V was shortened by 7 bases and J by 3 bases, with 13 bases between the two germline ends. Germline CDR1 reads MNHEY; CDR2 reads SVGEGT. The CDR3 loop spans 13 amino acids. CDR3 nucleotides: TGTGCCAGCACAGGGGCTACCTTCTACGAGCAGTACTTC. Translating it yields CASTGATFYEQYF.

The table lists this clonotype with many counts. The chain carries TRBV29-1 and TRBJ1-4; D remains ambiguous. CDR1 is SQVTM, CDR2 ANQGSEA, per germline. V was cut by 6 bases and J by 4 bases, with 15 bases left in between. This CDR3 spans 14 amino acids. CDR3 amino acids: CSVRWKFVNEKLFF. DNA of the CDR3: TGCAGCGTCAGATGGAAATTCGTTAATGAAAAACTGTTTTTT.

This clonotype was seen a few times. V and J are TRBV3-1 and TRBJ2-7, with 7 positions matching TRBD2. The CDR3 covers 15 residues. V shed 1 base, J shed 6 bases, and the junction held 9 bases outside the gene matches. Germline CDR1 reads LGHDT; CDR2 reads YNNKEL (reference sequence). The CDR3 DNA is TGTGCCAGCAGCCAAGCCACCGGGAGGATTTTCGAGCAGTACTTC. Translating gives CASSQATGRIFEQYF.

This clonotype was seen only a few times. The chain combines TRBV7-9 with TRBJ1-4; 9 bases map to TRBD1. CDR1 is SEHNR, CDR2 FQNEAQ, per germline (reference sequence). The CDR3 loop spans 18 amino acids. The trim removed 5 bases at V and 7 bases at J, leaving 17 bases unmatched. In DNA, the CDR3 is TGTGCCAGCAGCCCAAACCACGTTACAGGGGGCTCGGGTGAAAAACTGTTTTTT. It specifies CASSPNHVTGGSGEKLFF.

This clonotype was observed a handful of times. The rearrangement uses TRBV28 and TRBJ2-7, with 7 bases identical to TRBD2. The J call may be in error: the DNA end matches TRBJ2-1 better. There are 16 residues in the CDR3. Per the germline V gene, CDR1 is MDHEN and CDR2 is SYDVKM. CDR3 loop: CASSPLPAREGNEQFF. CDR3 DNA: TGTGCCAGCAGTCCCTTGCCCGCTAGGGAGGGAAATGAGCAGTTCTTC.

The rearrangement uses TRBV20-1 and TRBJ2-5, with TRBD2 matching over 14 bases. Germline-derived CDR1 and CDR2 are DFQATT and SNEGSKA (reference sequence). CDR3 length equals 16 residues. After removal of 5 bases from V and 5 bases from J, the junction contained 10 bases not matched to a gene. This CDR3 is CSASLTSGGALETQYF. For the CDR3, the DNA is TGCAGTGCTTCCCTGACTAGCGGGGGGGCCTTGGAGACCCAGTACTTC.

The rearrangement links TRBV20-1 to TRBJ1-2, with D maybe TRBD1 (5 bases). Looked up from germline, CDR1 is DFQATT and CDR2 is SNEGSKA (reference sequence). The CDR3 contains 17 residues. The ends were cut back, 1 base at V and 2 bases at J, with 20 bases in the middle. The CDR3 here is CSARGGGAGRLNYGYTF. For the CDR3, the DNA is TGCAGTGCTAGAGGGGGCGGGGCGGGACGCCTCAACTATGGCTACACCTTC.

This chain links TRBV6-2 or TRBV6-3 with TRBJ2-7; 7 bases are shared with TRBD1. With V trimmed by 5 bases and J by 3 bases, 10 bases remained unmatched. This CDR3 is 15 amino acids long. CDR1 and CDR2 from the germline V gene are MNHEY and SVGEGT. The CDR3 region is CASSVLGTAFYEQYF. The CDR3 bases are TGTGCCAGCAGTGTACTCGGGACAGCTTTCTACGAGCAGTACTTC.

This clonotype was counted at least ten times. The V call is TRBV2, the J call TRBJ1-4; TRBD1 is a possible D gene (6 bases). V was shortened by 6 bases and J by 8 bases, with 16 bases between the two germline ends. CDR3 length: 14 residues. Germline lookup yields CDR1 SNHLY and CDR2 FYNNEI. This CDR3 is CASSSQGVAEKLFF. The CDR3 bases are TGTGCCAGCAGCTCACAGGGTGTAGCCGAAAAACTGTTTTTT.

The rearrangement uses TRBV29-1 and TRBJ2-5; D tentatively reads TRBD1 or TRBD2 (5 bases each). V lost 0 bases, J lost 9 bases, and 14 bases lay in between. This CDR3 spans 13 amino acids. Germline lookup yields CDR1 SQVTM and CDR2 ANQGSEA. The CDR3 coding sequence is TGCAGCGTTGAAGAGGGACGGATAGGGGCCCAGTACTTC. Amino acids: CSVEEGRIGAQYF.

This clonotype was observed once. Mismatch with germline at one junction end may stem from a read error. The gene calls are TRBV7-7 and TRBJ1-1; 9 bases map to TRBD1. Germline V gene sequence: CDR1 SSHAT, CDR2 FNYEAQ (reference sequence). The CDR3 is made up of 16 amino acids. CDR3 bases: TGTGCTAGCAGCTTAGGGGACAGGGTAAGTGAGACTGAAGCTTTCTTT. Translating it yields CASSLGDRVSETEAFF. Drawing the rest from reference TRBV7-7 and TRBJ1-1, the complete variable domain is GAGVSQSPRYKVTKRGQDVTLRCDPISSHATLYWYQQALGQGPEFLTYFNYEAQPDKSGLPSDRFSAERPEGSISTLTIQRTEQRDSAMYRCASSLGDRVSETEAFFGQGTRLTVV.

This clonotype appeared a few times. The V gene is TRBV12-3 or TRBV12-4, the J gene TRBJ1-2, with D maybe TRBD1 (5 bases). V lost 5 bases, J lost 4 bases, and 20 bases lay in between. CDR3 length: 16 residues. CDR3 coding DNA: TGTGCCAGCAGTACGACCCAGGGCGGTCAACGCTATGGCTACACCTTC. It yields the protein CASSTTQGGQRYGYTF.

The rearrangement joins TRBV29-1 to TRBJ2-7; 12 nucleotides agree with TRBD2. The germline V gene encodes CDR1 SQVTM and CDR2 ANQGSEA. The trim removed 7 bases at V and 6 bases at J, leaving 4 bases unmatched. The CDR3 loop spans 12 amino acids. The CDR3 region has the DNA TGCAGCGGTCAGACTAGCGGGGGCGAGCAGTACTTC. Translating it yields CSGQTSGGEQYF.

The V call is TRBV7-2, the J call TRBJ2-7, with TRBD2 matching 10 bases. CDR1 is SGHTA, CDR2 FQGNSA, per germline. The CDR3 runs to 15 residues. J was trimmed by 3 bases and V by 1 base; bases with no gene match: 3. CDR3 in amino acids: CASSLGLAGVYEQYF. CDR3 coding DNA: TGTGCCAGCAGCTTAGGGCTAGCGGGGGTCTACGAGCAGTACTTC.

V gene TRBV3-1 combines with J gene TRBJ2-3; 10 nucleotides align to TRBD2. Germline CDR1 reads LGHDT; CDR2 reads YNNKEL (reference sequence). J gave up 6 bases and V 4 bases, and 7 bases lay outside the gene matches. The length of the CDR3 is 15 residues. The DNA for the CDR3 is TGTGCCAGCAGCCCTAGCGGGGGAAGAAAGGATACGCAGTATTTT. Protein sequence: CASSPSGGRKDTQYF.

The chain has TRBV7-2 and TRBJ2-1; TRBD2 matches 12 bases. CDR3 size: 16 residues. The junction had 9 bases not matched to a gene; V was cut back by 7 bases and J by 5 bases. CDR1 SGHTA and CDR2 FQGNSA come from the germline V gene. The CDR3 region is CASTGTLAGGHNEQFF. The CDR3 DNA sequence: TGTGCCAGCACGGGTACCCTAGCGGGGGGGCACAATGAGCAGTTCTTC. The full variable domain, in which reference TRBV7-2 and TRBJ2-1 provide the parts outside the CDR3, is GAGVSQSPSNKVTEKGKDVELRCDPISGHTALYWYRQSLGQGLEFLIYFQGNSAPDKSGLPSDRFSAERTGGSVSTLTIQRTQQEDSAVYLCASTGTLAGGHNEQFFGPGTRLTVL.